The T cell receptor beta chain described here comes from a study of blood T cell repertoires in COVID-19 (TCRdb year 2020). Turning to the overall study: Collaborator samples came from the United States, Italy and Spain and covered acute and convalescent phases of COVID-19. The material from the prospective study consisted of cDNA or gDNA derived from T cells, B-cell-depleted T cells, or PBMCs. The samples were drawn from two sources: the first 160 participants of the ongoing ImmuneRACE study, and fewer than 1,500 subjects contributed by 6 global collaborators. Deeply sampled blood TCRbeta repertoires from subjects exposed to, actively infected with, or recovered from COVID-19 were included in the dataset. Nearly every sample came with metadata listing a de-identified subject ID, COVID-19 status, age in years and sex. Where available, HLA class I and class II types were taken from metadata supplied by the sample provider and were not determined by assay-based typing. The repertoires were released in a freely available public database meant as a resource for research on the immune response to SARS-CoV-2. Overall results and qualifications from the work: The quantity of clinical and demographic metadata differed by source and by participant and was supplied without curation.

From the cysteine up to the phenylalanine, the CDR3 has a length of 16 residues. Only the CDR3 region is kept as DNA, spanning 48 bases read in frame from base 1. V lost 5 bases and J lost 5 bases, and the count of bases not matched to a germline gene is 9. The germline V gene gives CDR1 as LGHNA and CDR2 as YNFKEQ. TCRbeta CDR3 regions were amplified from genomic DNA by means of the immunoSEQ Assay, a bias-controlled multiplex PCR. The original pipeline was this. Within the assay, amplification of reference gene primers was used to estimate how many nucleated cells each sample contained. To quantify the absolute abundance of each unique TCRbeta CDR3 rearrangement, sequence reads were collapsed and filtered. For each sample, productive Simpson clonality was calculated as the square root of Simpson's diversity index across productive rearrangements. The source is immuneACCESS, and TCRdb retained only in-frame sequences with V and J called. Part of the clones is not carried over; for the studies checked, unresolved V genes explain less than half of this, and the remainder is unexplained. V and J calls and clone size are copied from that table; D and trimming were computed from the DNA. The sample has tens of thousands of clones on record, roughly 83% of them singletons. The ten largest clones represent approximately 2.4% of the sample.

About this clone: Its antigen is currently not known. It has no much larger one-base neighbor in the sample; base qualities were not kept.

The collaborating institutions used their own protocols to collect whole blood in K2EDTA tubes. For TCRbeta analysis, collaborators shipped samples as frozen whole blood, isolated PBMCs, or DNA extracted from either of those sample types. The receptor's source is a man aged 50 to 60 with acute or convalescent COVID-19. Specimen: peripheral blood. Here the chain combines TRBV4-2 and TRBJ2-5, with 12 bases in between that match TRBD2. The nucleotides are TGTGCCAGCAGCTACTCTAGCGGGGGGGCCCGGGAGACCCAGTACTTC. This gives the protein CASSYSSGGARETQYF.